The clone carrying this T cell receptor beta chain is labeled medium-sized based on frequency. What it recognizes is unknown. The CDR3 sequence is 14 residues long. In germline, CDR1 is MNHNS, CDR2 SASEGT. This sample was taken from a study of human CD8 memory T cell subsets. General study results and limits: The study sequenced T cell receptor beta chains and no other chains. The authors found that stem-like memory and precursor exhausted T cell repertoires overlapped minimally.

UMI-labeled 5' RACE was the method by which TCR beta libraries were made. TCRdb reanalyzed the 5' RACE reads and collapses them to one entry per CDR3 protein, without DNA. The sample totals about 4,900 distinct CDR3 sequences; its top ten clones hold under 30%. It was by negative magnetic separation that total CD8+ T cells were enriched. The receptor comes from a human donor in good health. The sequencing input was CD8+ T cells from PBMCs. The chain has TRBV6-1 and TRBJ2-1; TCRdb names TRBD1, which stays unverified in the absence of DNA. The chain's CDR3 is CASSEGDPSNEQFF.